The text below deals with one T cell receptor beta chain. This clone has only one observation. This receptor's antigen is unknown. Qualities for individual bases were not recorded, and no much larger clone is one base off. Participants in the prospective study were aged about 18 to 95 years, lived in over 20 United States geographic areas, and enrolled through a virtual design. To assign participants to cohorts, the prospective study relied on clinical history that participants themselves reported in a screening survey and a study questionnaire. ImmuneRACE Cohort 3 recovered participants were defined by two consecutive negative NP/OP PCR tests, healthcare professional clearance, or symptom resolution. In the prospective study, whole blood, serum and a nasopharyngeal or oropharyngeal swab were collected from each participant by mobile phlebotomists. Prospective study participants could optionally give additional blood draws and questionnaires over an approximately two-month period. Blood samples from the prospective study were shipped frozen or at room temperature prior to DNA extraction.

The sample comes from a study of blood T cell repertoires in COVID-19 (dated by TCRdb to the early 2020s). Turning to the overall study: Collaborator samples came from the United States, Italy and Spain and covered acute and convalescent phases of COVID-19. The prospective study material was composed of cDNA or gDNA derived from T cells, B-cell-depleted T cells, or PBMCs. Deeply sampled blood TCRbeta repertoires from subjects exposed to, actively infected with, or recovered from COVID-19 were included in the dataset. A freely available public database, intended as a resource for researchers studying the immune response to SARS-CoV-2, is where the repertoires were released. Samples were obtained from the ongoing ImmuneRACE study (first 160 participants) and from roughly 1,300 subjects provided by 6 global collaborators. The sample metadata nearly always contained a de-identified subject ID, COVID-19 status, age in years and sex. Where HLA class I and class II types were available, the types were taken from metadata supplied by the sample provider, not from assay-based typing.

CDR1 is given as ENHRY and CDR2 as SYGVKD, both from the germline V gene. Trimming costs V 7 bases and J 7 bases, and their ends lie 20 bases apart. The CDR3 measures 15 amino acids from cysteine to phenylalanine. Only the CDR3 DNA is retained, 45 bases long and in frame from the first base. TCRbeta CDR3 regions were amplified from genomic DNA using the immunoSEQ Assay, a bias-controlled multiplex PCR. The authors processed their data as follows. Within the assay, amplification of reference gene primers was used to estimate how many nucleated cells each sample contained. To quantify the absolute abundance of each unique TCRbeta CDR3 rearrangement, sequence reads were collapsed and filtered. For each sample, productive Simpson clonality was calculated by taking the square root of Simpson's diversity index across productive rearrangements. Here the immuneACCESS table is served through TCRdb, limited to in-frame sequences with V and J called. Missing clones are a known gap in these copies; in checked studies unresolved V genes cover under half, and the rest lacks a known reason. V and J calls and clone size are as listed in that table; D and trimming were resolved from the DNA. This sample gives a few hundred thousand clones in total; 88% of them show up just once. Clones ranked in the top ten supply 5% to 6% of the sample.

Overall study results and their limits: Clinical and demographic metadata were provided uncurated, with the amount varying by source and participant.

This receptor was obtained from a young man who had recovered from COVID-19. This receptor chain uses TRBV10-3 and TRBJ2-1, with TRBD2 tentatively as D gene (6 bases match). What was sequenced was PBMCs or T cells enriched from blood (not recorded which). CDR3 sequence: CAITVSGEARNEQFF. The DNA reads TGTGCCATCACCGTATCCGGGGAGGCCCGAAATGAGCAGTTCTTC.